The text below deals with one T cell receptor beta chain. Its antigen is not known. The sample comes from a study of PD-1 blockade in classical Hodgkin lymphoma. Study results and limitations: Significantly greater TCR diversity emerged by C4D1 in CD4+ cells but not CD8+ cells. Lower baseline TCR diversity was reported for newly diagnosed patients than for healthy donors. The baseline diversity of complete responders showed similarity to that of newly diagnosed patients.

TCRdb's copy holds only in-frame clones and misses some; the assay was immunoSEQ multiplex PCR. The sample lists around 36,000 clones; 75% to 95% were seen once. Brentuximab vedotin exposure varied among the patients, all of whom had relapsed after autologous stem cell transplantation. Magnetic negative selection of thawed PBMCs was the method by which CD4+ T cells were purified. The TCR was taken from a human donor with classical Hodgkin lymphoma. The starting material was CD4+ T cells from blood, obtained at baseline.

The CDR3 reads CASSLYGTGRYGYTF. CDR3 coding DNA: TGTGCCAGCAGTTTATATGGGACAGGGCGCTATGGCTACACCTTC. The genes are TRBV28 and TRBJ1-2; 9 nucleotides agree with TRBD1. V shed 1 base and J 4 bases; nucleotides not matched to a gene: 4. From germline, CDR1 is MDHEN and CDR2 SYDVKM. This CDR3 has 15 amino acids.